This note documents a single T cell receptor beta chain sequence. No antigen is known for it. One base away lies a much larger clone, so this may be a sequencing read error. The data originate from a study of breast tumors, draining lymph nodes, adjacent tissues. Study-wide results and caveats: The lymph node origin of tumor T cells was framed as consistent with a hypothesis, not demonstrated.

In TCRdb, the multiplex PCR reads were re-called with MiXCR into one record per CDR3 protein. Of around 130,000 distinct CDR3 sequences listed, 21% are singletons. Germline V gene data show CDR1 as SGHTA and CDR2 as FQGTGA. CDR3 size: 16 residues. The lymph nodes were axillary draining lymph nodes from breast cancer patients. This chain joins TRBV7-3 and TRBJ2-1; D tentatively fits TRBD1 or TRBD2 (6 bases each). This clonotype originated in a female donor with breast cancer. Some clones in this sample may be carry-over from other donors' samples. Sequenced input: axillary lymph node tissue. CDR3 bases: TGTGCCAGCAGCTTAGAGCCGGGGGCGCCTCTCAATGAGCAGCTCTTC. The encoded protein is CASSLEPGAPLNEQLF.